One and the same sample provided the 20 T cell receptor beta chains below, sequenced in a study of human T cells and chemical hapten exposure. The study extracted total RNA from unfractionated whole blood. In TCRdb, the 5' RACE reads were re-called with MiXCR into one record per CDR3 protein. The data hold about 81,000 distinct CDR3 sequences, with approximately 7.7% observed a single time. The source is a male donor in good health.

This clonotype was observed at least ten times. This chain uses TRBV12-3 or TRBV12-4 with TRBJ1-1; 8 bases agree with TRBD1. With 2 bases clipped from V and 5 bases from J, the junction kept 16 bases outside the gene matches. The CDR3 has 18 amino acids. The DNA for the CDR3 is TGTGCCAGCAGTTTAATCCCAACCGCAGGGGGCTCGGATACTGAAGCTTTCTTT. It is translated as CASSLIPTAGGSDTEAFF.

This clonotype was recorded many times. This chain joins TRBV20-1 and TRBJ1-2; D gene ambiguous. With 1 base removed from V and 12 bases from J, the gap between germline ends came to 15 bases. The CDR3 sequence is 12 residues long. Germline loops: CDR1 DFQATT, CDR2 SNEGSKA (reference sequence). CDR3 nucleotide sequence: TGCAGTGCTAGAGGAACCCCCCAGACCCACACCTTC. Its translation: CSARGTPQTHTF.

This clonotype was seen ten or more times. The chain is built from TRBV29-1 and TRBJ2-7; D not certain. Germline CDR1 SQVTM, CDR2 ANQGSEA. This CDR3 is built from 13 residues. V shed 2 bases and J shed 0 bases, with 8 bases lying between them. DNA of the CDR3: TGCAGCGTTGAAAAGGACGGCTCCTACGAGCAGTACTTC. The encoded protein is CSVEKDGSYEQYF.

This clonotype was seen repeatedly, ten times or more. As DNA, the CDR3 is TGTGCCACCACGATGACAGGGGCCTCTGGGGCCAACGTCCTGACTTTC. Translation gives CATTMTGASGANVLTF. The rearrangement joins TRBV6-1 to TRBJ2-6; TRBD1 matches at 8 bases. CDR1 is MNHNS and CDR2 is SASEGT in the germline V gene. The CDR3 loop spans 16 amino acids. Germline trimming cut 10 bases from V and 0 bases from J; bases unmatched to any gene: 8.

This clonotype came up many times. The chain is built from TRBV5-6 and TRBJ2-2; 7 bases agree with TRBD2. Losses at the gene ends were 2 bases for V and 7 bases for J; bases not matched to a gene: 8. This CDR3 contains 15 residues. Germline loops: CDR1 SGHDT, CDR2 YYEEEE. The CDR3 DNA sequence: TGTGCCAGCAGCTTTGGCGGGGGAAAGGTCGGGGAGCTGTTTTTT. Protein sequence: CASSFGGGKVGELFF.

This clonotype was counted many times. The chain has TRBV9 and TRBJ2-1; D is possibly TRBD1 (6 bases). This CDR3 spans 13 amino acids. Germline V lookup: CDR1 SGDLS, CDR2 YYNGEE. V lost 8 bases and J lost 7, with 16 bases in between. The CDR3 loop is CASGGRVKNEQFF. The CDR3 DNA sequence: TGTGCCAGTGGGGGCAGGGTCAAGAATGAGCAGTTCTTC.

This rearrangement joins TRBV27 to TRBJ1-1; TRBD1 is a possible D gene (5 bases). Trimming left V 8 bases short and J 0 bases short, with 10 bases between. Germline assignment: CDR1 MNHEY and CDR2 SMNVEV (reference sequence). The CDR3 totals 13 residues. Written as DNA, the CDR3 is TGTGCCAGCGCCTTGACAGTGAACACTGAAGCTTTCTTT. This codes for CASALTVNTEAFF.

The genes are TRBV4-1 and TRBJ1-1; no clear D. Germline CDR1 MGHRA, CDR2 YSYEKL. Trimming took 0 bases from V and 2 from J, leaving 13 bases between them. This CDR3 has 16 residues. The CDR3 nucleotides read TGCGCCAGCAGCCAAGATCCGGAGGGCTTAAACACTGAAGCTTTCTTT. This translates into CASSQDPEGLNTEAFF.

The sample holds many counts of this clonotype. This sequence joins TRBV7-2 and TRBJ2-3; 10 bases are a match to TRBD2. The ends lost 1 base at V and 5 bases at J; junction bases unmatched: 6. Germline CDR1 SGHTA, CDR2 FQGNSA. CDR3 length: 16 amino acids. CDR3 protein: CASSLELAGAIDTQYF. In DNA, the CDR3 is TGTGCCAGCAGCTTAGAGCTAGCGGGAGCCATAGATACGCAGTATTTT.

Only a few counts were recorded for this clonotype. This sequence joins TRBV5-4 and TRBJ1-1; D call uncertain. Germline lookup yields CDR1 SGHNT and CDR2 YYREEE (reference sequence). Trimming removed 3 bases at V and 7 bases at J, with 7 bases between. CDR3 length: 11 residues. CDR3 protein: CASSSGLEAFF. The CDR3 DNA follows: TGTGCCAGCAGCTCCGGTCTTGAAGCTTTCTTT.

Concerning this clonotype: With a much larger clone just one base away, this may be a read error. The chain carries TRBV29-1 and TRBJ2-2; a weak D match, TRBD1 (6 bases). The CDR3 length is 13 residues. Germline V CDR1 and CDR2: SQVTM, ANQGSEA. The CDR3 sequence: CSVRTENTGELLF. The DNA of the CDR3 is TGCAGCGTAAGGACAGAGAACACCGGGGAGCTGCTTTTT.

The sample holds a few counts of this clonotype. The V and J genes are TRBV5-5 and TRBJ2-7; 7 bases line up with TRBD1. The CDR3 extends over 13 amino acids. The germline V gene encodes CDR1 SGHKS and CDR2 YYEKEE (reference sequence). The junction had 4 bases not matched to a gene; V was cut back by 4 bases and J by 3 bases. The CDR3 nucleotides read TGTGCCAGCAGCACGGGACAGATCTACGAGCAGTACTTC. This sequence encodes CASSTGQIYEQYF.

This clonotype was picked up a small number of times. The chain uses TRBV25-1 and TRBJ2-1, with 13 bases matching TRBD2. The CDR3 loop spans 17 amino acids. The germline gives CDR1 MGHDK, CDR2 SYGVNS. With 2 bases clipped from V and 8 bases from J, the junction kept 9 bases outside the gene matches. The CDR3 loop reads CASSEVLAGGQGDEQFF. For the CDR3, the DNA is TGTGCCAGCAGTGAAGTACTAGCGGGAGGGCAAGGCGATGAGCAGTTCTTC.

This clonotype has at least ten counts. The chain recombines TRBV5-1 with TRBJ2-3; tentatively, D is TRBD1 or TRBD2 (6 bases each). The CDR3 covers 17 residues. Trimming removed 0 bases from V and 2 bases from J, with 16 bases in between. The germline V gene has CDR1 SGHRS and CDR2 YFSETQ. The CDR3 DNA follows: TGCGCCAGCAGCTTGGGGGGGGCAGGAGTCAACACAGATACGCAGTATTTT. It specifies CASSLGGAGVNTDTQYF.

This chain connects TRBV11-2 to TRBJ1-1; D unclear. This CDR3 region has 15 residues. Looked up from germline, CDR1 is SGHAT and CDR2 is FQNNGV. V was trimmed by 5 bases and J by 2 bases, leaving 15 bases between them. The CDR3 DNA reads as TGTGCCAGCAGCGATCTATTAGGATTAAACACTGAAGCTTTCTTT. Translating it yields CASSDLLGLNTEAFF.

The sample holds a few counts of this clonotype. The chain combines TRBV20-1 with TRBJ2-2, with 8 bases identical to TRBD1. The length of the CDR3 is 15 residues. V dropped 6 bases and J dropped 1; count of bases not matched to a gene: 7. Germline V lookup: CDR1 DFQATT, CDR2 SNEGSKA (reference sequence). CDR3 in DNA: TGCAGTGCCAGGACAGGGATTCTGAACACCGGGGAGCTGTTTTTT. This encodes CSARTGILNTGELFF.

This clonotype came up many times. In DNA, the CDR3 is TGTGCCAGCAGCCAAGCGGTGAACGGTCTAGCCAAAAACATTCAGTACTTC. This sequence encodes CASSQAVNGLAKNIQYF. This chain links TRBV14 with TRBJ2-4; no clear D. The CDR3 runs to 17 residues. Germline loops: CDR1 SGHDN, CDR2 FVKESK. V lost 1 base and J 0 bases, leaving 13 bases between the germline ends.

This clonotype was picked up a small number of times. The V and J genes are TRBV14 and TRBJ2-7, with a possible D match to TRBD2 (6 bases). This CDR3 contains 12 residues. Trimming removed 4 bases from V and 7 bases from J, with 11 bases in between. Germline V CDR1 and CDR2: SGHDN, FVKESK. CDR3 loop: CASSPWRGEQYF. The CDR3 DNA reads as TGTGCCAGCAGCCCATGGAGGGGTGAGCAGTACTTC.

The chain uses TRBV5-6 and TRBJ1-5; D remains ambiguous. Trimming took off 1 base at V and 5 bases at J, with 13 bases between the two ends. The V gene's germline CDR1 is SGHDT and CDR2 YYEEEE. This CDR3 has 15 amino acids. The DNA for the CDR3 is TGTGCCAGCAGCTTGAATAGGGTTCGGGATCAGCCCCAGCATTTT. It translates to CASSLNRVRDQPQHF.

This clonotype was seen repeatedly, ten times or more. The V gene is TRBV20-1, the J gene TRBJ1-3; D remains ambiguous. V was cut by 6 bases and J by 4 bases, with 13 bases left in between. The CDR3 consists of 13 residues. Germline V gene sequence: CDR1 DFQATT, CDR2 SNEGSKA (reference sequence). CDR3 amino acids: CSAPGILGNTIYF. The CDR3 nucleotides are TGCAGTGCCCCTGGGATACTCGGAAACACCATATATTTT.